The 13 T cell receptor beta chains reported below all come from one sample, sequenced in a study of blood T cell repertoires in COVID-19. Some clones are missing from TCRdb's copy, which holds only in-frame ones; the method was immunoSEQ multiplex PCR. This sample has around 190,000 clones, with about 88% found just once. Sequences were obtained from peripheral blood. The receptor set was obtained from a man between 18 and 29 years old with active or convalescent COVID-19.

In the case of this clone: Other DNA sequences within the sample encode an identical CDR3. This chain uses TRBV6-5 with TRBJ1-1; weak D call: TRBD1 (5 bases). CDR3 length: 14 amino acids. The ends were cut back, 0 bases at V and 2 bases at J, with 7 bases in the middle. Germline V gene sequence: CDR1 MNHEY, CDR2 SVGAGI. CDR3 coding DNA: TGTGCCAGCAGTTACTCGCGGGGCAACACTGAAGCTTTCTTT. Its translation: CASSYSRGNTEAFF.

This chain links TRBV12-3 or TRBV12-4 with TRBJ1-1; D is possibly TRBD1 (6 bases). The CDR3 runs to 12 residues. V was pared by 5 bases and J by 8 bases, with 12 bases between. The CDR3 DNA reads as TGTGCCAGCAGTAGGGACACCGGAGAAGCTTTCTTT. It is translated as CASSRDTGEAFF.

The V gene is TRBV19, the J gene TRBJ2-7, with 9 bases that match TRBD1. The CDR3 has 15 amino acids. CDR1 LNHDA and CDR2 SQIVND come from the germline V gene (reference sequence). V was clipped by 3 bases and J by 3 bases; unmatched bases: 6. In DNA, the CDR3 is TGTGCCAGTAGTATGCGGGGACAGGGAGACTACGAGCAGTACTTC. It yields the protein CASSMRGQGDYEQYF.

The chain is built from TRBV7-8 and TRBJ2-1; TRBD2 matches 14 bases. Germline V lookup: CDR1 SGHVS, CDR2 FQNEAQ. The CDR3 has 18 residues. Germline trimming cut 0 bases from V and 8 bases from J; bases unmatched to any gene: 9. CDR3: CASSLALTSGRATDEQFF. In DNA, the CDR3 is TGTGCCAGCAGCTTAGCGTTGACTAGCGGGAGGGCGACGGATGAGCAGTTCTTC.

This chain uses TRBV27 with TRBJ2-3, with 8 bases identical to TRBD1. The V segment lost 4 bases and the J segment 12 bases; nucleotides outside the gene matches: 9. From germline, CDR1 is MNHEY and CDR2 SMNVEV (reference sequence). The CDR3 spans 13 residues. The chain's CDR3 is CASSSVGQGAQYF. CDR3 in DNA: TGTGCCAGCAGTTCCGTCGGCCAGGGGGCCCAGTATTTT.

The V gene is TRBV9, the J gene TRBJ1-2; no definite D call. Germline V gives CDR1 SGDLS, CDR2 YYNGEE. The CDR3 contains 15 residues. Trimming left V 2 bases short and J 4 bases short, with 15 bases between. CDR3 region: CASSVDGYRGYGYTF. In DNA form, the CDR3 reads TGTGCCAGCAGCGTCGACGGGTATCGGGGCTATGGCTACACCTTC.

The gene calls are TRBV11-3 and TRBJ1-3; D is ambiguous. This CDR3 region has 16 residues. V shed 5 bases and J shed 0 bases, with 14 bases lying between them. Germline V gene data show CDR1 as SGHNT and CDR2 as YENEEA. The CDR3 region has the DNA TGTGCCAGCAGCGACGGCAGGAGGACCTCTGGAAACACCATATATTTT. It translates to CASSDGRRTSGNTIYF. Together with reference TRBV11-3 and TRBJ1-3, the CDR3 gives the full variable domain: EAGVVQSPRYKIIEKKQPVAFWCNPISGHNTLYWYLQNLGQGPELLIRYENEEAVDDSQLPKDRFSAERLKGVDSTLKIQPAELGDSAVYLCASSDGRRTSGNTIYFGEGSWLTVV.

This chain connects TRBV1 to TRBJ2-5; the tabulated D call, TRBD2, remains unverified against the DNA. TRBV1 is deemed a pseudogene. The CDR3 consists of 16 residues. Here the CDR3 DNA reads TGCACCAGCAGCCAAGATCTTACTAGCGTCCAAGAGACCCAGTACTTC. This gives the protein CTSSQDLTSVQETQYF.

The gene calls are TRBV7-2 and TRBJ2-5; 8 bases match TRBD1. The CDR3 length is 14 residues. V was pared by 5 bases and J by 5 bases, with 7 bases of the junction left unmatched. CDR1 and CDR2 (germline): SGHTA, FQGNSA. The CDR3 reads CASSTRTGWETQYF. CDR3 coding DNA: TGTGCCAGCAGCACCCGGACAGGGTGGGAGACCCAGTACTTC.

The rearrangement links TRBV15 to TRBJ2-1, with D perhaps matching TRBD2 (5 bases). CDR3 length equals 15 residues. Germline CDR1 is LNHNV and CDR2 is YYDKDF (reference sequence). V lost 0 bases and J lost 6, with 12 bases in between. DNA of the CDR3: TGTGCCACCAGCAGAGATTTACTAGGATCCAATGAGCAGTTCTTC. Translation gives CATSRDLLGSNEQFF.

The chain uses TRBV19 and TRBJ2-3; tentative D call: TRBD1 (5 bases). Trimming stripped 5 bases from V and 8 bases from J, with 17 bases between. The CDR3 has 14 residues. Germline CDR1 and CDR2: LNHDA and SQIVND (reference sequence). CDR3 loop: CASSPQSRVGTQYF. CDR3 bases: TGTGCCAGTAGTCCCCAATCCAGGGTGGGTACGCAGTATTTT.

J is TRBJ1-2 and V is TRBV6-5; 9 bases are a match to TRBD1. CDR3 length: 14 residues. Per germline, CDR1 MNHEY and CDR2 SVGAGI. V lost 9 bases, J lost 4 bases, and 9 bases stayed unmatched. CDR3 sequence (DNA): TGTGCCAGTGACGCGGGACAGGGTCTCTATGGCTACACCTTC. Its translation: CASDAGQGLYGYTF.

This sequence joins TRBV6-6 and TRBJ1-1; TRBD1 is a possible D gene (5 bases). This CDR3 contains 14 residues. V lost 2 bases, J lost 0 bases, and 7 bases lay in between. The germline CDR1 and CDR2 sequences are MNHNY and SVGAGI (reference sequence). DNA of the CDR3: TGTGCCAGCAGTTACGGGGCCTTGAACACTGAAGCTTTCTTT. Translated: CASSYGALNTEAFF.